This entry concerns a single T cell receptor (beta chain). The antigen is unknown. This may arise from a read error, as a much more abundant clone is one base away. V lost 2 bases, J lost 9 bases, and 9 bases stayed unmatched. Per the germline V gene, CDR1 is SGHRS and CDR2 is YFSETQ. The CDR3 is made up of 15 amino acids. Study-level results: Tumor memory CD4+ T cell TCR gene usage was found to cluster with blood and lymph node memory CD4+ cells and with lymph node naive CD4+ cells.

TCRdb used MiXCR to reprocess the 5' RACE reads, holding one entry per CDR3 protein. The table shows more than 6,500 distinct CDR3 sequences, with about a third occurring only once. The clonotype comes from a female donor with breast cancer. The rearrangement joins TRBV5-1 to TRBJ2-1; 9 bases fit TRBD2. Sequenced material: tumor-infiltrating memory CD4+ T cells sorted from the breast tumor. Subset in this sample: memory CD4+ T cells, CD4+CD45RO+CD25-. In DNA form, the CDR3 reads TGCGCCAGCAGCTTTGTCGCGGGAGGGCCTAGTGAGCAGTTCTTC. It translates to CASSFVAGGPSEQFF.